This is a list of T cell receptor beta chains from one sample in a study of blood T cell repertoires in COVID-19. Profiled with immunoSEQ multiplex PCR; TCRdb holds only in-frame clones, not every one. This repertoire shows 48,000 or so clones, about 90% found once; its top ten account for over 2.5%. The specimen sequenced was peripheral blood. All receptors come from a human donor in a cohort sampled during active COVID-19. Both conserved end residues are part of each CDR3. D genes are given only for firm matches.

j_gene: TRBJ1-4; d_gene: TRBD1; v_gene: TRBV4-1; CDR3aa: CASSQKTGTVNEKLFF
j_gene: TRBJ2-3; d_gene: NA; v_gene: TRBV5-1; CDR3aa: CASSLDLASTQYF
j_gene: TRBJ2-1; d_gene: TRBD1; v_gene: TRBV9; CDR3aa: CASSVSGGDFGYNEQFF
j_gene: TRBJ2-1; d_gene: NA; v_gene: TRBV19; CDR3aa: CASSKKTGRNAGNEQFF
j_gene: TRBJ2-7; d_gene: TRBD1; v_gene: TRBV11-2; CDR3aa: CASSRGRTGDFYEQYF
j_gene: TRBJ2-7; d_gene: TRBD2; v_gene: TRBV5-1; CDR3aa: CASSLTPSGRVNEQYF
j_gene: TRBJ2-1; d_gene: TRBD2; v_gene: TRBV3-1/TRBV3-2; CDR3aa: CASSQTSGRNNEQFF
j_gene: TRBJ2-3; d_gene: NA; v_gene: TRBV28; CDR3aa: CASSLGGVADTQYF
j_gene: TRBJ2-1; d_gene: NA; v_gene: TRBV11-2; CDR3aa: CASSHLGDEQFF
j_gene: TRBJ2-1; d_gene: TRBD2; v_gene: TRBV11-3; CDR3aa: CASSAGTSLSEQFF
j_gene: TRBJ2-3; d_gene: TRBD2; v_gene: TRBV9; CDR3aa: CASSVELAGGTDTQYF
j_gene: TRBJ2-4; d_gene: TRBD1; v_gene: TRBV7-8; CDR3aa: CASSPWTGEDIQYF
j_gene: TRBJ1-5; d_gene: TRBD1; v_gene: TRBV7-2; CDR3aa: CASSISGTGRNQPQHF
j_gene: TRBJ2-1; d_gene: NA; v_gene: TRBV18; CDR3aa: CASSPPNRAAYNEQFF
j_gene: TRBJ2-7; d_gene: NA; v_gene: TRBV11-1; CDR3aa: CASSLPGQGSHEQYF
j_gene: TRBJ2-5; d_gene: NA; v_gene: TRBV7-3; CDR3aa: CASSFGARETQYF
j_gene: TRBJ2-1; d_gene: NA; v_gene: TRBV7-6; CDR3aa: CASSVNFDTEGEQFF
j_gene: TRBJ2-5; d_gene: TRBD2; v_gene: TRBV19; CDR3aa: CASSIDGSGGRETQYF
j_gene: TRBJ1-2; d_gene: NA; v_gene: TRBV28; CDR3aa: CASSLVAATGYGYTF
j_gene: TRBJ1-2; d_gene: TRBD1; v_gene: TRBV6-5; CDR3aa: CASGRQGDYYGYTF
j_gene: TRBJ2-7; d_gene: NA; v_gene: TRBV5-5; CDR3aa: CASSADNYEQYF
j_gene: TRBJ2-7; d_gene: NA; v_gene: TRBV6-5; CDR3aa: CASSTSSYEQYF
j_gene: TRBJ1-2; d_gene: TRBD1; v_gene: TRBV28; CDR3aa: CASSLRGQGGGGYTF
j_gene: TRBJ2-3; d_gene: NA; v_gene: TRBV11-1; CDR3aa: CASSLGEVKTDTQYF
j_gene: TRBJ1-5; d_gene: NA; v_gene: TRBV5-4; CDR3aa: CAFRMSGGNQPQHF
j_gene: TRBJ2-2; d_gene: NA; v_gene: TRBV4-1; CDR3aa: CASSQDFVLAGELFF
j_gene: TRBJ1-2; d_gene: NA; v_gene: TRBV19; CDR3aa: CASSIPGVPNYGYTF
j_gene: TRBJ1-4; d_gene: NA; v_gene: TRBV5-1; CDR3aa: CASSPARGITNEKLFF
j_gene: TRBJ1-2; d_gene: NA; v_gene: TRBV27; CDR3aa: CASSLNERAGYTF
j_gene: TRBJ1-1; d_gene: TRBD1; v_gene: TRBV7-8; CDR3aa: CASSLRQGDTEAFF
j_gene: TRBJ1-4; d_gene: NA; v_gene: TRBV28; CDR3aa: CASRAGATNEKLFF
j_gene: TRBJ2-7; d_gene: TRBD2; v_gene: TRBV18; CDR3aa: CASSPRAGGPYEQYF
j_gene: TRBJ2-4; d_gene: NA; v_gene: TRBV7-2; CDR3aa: CASREGNIQYF
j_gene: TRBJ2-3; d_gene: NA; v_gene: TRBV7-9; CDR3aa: CASSPGIPSTDTQYF
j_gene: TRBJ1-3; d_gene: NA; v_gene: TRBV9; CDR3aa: CASSPRDNSGNTIYF
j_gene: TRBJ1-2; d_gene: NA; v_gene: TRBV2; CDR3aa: CASSLDKLNYGYTF